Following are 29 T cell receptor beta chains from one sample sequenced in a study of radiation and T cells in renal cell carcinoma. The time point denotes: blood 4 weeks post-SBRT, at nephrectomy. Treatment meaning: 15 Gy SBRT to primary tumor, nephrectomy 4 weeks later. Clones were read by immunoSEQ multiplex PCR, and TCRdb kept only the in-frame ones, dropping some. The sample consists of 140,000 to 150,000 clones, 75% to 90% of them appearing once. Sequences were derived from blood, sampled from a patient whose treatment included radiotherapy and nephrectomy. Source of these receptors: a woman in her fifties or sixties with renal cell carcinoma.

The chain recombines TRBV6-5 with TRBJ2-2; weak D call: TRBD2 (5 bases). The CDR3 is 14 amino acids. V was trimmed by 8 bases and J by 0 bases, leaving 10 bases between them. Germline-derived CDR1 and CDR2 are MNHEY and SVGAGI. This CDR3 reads CASFGSPNTGELFF. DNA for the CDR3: TGTGCCAGCTTTGGGAGTCCGAACACCGGGGAGCTGTTTTTT.

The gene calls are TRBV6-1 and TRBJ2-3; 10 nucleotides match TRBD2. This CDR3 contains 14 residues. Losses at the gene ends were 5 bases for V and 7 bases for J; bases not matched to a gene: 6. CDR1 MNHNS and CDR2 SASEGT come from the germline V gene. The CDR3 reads CASSPLAGENTQYF. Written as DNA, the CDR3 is TGTGCCAGCAGTCCCCTAGCGGGAGAAAATACGCAGTATTTT.

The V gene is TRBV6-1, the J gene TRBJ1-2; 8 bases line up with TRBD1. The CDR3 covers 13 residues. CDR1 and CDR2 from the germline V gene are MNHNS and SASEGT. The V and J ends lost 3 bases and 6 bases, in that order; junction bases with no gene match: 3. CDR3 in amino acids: CASSEVQGDGYTF. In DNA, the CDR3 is TGTGCCAGCAGTGAGGTACAGGGGGATGGCTACACCTTC.

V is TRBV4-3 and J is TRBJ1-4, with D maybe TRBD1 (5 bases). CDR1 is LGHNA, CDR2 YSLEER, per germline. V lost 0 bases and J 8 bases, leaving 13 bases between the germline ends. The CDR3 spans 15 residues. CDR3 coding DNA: TGCGCCAGCAGCCAAGATCGAGACAGCGCCGAAAAACTGTTTTTT. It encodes CASSQDRDSAEKLFF.

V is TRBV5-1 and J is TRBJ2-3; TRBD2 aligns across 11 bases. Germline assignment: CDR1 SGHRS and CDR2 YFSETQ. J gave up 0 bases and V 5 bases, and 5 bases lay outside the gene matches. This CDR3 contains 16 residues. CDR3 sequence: CASREVAGGSTDTQYF. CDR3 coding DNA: TGCGCCAGCAGGGAGGTAGCGGGAGGGAGCACAGATACGCAGTATTTT.

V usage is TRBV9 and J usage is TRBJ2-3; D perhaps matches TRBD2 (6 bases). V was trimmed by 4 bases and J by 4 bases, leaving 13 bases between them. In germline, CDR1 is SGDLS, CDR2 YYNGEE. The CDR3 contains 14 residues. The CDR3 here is CASSTLPSADTQYF. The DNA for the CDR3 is TGTGCCAGCAGCACTCTCCCTAGCGCAGATACGCAGTATTTT.

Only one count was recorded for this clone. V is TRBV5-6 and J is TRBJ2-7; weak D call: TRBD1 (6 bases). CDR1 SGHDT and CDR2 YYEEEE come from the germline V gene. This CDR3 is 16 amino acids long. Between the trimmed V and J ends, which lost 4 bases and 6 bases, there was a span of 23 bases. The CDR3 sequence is CASSSTGTPLFGEQYF. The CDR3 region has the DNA TGTGCCAGCAGCAGTACCGGGACACCGCTATTTGGCGAGCAGTACTTC.

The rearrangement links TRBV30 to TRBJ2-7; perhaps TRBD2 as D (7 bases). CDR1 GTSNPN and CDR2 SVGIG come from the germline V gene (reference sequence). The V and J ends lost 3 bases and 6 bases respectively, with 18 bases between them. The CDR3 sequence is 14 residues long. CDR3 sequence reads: CAWRGGSGLGEQYF. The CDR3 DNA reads TGTGCCTGGAGAGGGGGTAGCGGGTTGGGCGAGCAGTACTTC.

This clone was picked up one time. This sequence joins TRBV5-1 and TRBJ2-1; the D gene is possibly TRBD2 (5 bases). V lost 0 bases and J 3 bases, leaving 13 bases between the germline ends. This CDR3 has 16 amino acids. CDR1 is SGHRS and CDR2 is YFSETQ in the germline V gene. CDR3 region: CASSLASTLIYNEQFF. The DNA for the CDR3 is TGCGCCAGCAGCTTGGCTAGCACTCTGATCTACAATGAGCAGTTCTTC.

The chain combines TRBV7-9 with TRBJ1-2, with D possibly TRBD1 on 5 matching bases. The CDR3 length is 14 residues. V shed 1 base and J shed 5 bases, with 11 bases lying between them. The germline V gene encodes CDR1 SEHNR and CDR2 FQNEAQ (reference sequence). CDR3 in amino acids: CASSLGQGSYGYTF. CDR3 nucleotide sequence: TGTGCCAGCAGCTTAGGGCAGGGCTCATATGGCTACACCTTC. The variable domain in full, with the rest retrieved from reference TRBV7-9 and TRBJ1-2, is DTGVSQNPRHKITKRGQNVTFRCDPISEHNRLYWYRQTLGQGPEFLTYFQNEAQLEKSRLLSDRFSAERPKGSFSTLEIQRTEQGDSAMYLCASSLGQGSYGYTFGSGTRLTVV.

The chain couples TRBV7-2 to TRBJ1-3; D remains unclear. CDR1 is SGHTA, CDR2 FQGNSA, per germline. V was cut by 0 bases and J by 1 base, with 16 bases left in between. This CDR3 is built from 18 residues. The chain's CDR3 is CASSLASGGVGSGNTIYF. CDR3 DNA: TGTGCCAGCAGCTTAGCGTCTGGCGGGGTCGGATCTGGAAACACCATATATTTT.

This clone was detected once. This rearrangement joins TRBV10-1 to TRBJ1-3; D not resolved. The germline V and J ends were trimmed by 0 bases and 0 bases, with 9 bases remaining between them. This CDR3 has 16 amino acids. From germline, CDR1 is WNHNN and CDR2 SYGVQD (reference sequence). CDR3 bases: TGCGCCAGCAGTGAGTCTCGGGGAACCTCTGGAAACACCATATATTTT. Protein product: CASSESRGTSGNTIYF.

DNA for the CDR3: TGCAGTGCTAGTAAGGGGCCTGAGCAGTTCTTC. Its protein product is CSASKGPEQFF. This chain links TRBV20-1 with TRBJ2-1, with D tentatively TRBD1 (5 bases). Germline CDR1 reads DFQATT; CDR2 reads SNEGSKA (reference sequence). With 3 bases removed from V and 9 bases from J, the gap between germline ends came to 9 bases. The CDR3 is 11 amino acids.

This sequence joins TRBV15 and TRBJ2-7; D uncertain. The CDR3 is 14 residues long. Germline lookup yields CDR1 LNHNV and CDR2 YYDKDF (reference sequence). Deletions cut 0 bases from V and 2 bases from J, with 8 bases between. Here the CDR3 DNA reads TGTGCCACCAGCAGAGATGTCGGTACCTACGAGCAGTACTTC. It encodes CATSRDVGTYEQYF.

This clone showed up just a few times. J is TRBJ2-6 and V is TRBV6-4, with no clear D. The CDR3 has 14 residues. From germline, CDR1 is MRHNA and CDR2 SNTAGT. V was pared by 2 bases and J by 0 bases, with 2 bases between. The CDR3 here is CASSDVSGANVLTF. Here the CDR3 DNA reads TGTGCCAGCAGTGACGTCTCTGGGGCCAACGTCCTGACTTTC.

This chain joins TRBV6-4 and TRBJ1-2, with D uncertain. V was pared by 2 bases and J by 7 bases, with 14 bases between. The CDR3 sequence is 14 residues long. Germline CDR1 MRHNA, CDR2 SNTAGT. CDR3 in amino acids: CASSDDKGPPGYTF. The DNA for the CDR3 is TGTGCCAGCAGTGACGATAAAGGCCCCCCTGGCTACACCTTC.

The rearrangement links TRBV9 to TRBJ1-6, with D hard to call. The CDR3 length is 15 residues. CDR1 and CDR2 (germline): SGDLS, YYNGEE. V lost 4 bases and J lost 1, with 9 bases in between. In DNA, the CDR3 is TGTGCCAGCAGCAGGGAGGGATCCTATAATTCACCCCTCCACTTT. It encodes CASSREGSYNSPLHF.

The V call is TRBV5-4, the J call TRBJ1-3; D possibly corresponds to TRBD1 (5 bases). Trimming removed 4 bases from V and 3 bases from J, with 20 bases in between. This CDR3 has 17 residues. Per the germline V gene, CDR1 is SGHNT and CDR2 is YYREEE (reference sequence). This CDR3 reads CASSKTTGTRHGNTIYF. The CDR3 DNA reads TGTGCCAGCAGCAAAACCACCGGGACGCGACATGGAAACACCATATATTTT.

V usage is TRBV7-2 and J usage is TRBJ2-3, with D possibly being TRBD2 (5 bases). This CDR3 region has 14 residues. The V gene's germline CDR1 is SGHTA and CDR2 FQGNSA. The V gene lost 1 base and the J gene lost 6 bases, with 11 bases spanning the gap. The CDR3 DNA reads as TGTGCCAGCAGCTTAGAGCGGCGGAGGGATACGCAGTATTTT. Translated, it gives CASSLERRRDTQYF.

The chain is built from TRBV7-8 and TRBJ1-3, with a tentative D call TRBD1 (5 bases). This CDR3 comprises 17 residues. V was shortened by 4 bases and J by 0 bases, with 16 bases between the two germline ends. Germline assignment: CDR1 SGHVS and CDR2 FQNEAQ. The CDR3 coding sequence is TGTGCCAGCAGCTATACCGGGGCTACGCTCTCTGGAAACACCATATATTTT. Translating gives CASSYTGATLSGNTIYF.

The CDR3: CASNKGESYEQYF. The CDR3 DNA reads TGTGCCAGCAACAAGGGGGAATCCTACGAGCAGTACTTC. The chain links TRBV7-9 to TRBJ2-7, with a weak D call TRBD1 (6 bases). The germline V gene encodes CDR1 SEHNR and CDR2 FQNEAQ (reference sequence). With 7 bases removed from V and 1 base from J, the gap between germline ends came to 11 bases. The CDR3 is 13 residues long.

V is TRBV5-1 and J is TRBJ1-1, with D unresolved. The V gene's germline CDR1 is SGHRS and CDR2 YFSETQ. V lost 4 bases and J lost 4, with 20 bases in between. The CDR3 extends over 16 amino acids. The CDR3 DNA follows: TGCGCCAGCAGCGAACATCATGGGCGGGTGAGCACTGAAGCTTTCTTT. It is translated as CASSEHHGRVSTEAFF.

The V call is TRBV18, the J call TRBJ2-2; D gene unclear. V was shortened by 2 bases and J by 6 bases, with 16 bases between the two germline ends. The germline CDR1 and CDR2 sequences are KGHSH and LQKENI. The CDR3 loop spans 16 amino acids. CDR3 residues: CASSPNGPGDAGELFF. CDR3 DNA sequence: TGTGCCAGCTCACCAAACGGGCCCGGCGACGCCGGGGAGCTGTTTTTT.

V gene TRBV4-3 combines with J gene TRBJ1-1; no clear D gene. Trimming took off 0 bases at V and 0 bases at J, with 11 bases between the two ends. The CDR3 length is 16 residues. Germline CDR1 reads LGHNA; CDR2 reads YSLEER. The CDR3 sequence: CASSQDPRRMNTEAFF. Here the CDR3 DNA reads TGCGCCAGCAGCCAAGACCCCCGGCGCATGAACACTGAAGCTTTCTTT.

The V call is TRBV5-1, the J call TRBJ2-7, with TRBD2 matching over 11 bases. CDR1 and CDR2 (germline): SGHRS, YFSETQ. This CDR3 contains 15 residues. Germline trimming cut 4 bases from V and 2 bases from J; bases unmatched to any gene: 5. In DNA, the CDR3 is TGCGCCAGCAGCCTTCGGACTAGCGGGCCCTACGAGCAGTACTTC. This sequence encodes CASSLRTSGPYEQYF.

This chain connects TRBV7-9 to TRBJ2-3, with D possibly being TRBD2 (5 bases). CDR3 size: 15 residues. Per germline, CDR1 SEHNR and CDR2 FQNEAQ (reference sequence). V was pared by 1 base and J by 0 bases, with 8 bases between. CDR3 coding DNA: TGTGCCAGCAGCTTAGTGACGGGAAGCACAGATACGCAGTATTTT. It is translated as CASSLVTGSTDTQYF. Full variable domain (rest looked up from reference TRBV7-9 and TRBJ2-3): DTGVSQNPRHKITKRGQNVTFRCDPISEHNRLYWYRQTLGQGPEFLTYFQNEAQLEKSRLLSDRFSAERPKGSFSTLEIQRTEQGDSAMYLCASSLVTGSTDTQYFGPGTRLTVL.

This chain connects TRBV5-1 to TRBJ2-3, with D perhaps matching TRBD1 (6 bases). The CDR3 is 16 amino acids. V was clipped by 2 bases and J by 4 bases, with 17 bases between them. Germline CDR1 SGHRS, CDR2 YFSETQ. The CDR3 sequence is CASSLSTGLEPDTQYF. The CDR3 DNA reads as TGCGCCAGCAGCTTATCGACAGGATTGGAGCCAGATACGCAGTATTTT.

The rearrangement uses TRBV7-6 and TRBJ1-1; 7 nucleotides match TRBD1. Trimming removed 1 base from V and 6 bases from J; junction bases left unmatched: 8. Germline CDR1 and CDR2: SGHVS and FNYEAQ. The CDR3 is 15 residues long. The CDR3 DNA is TGTGCCAGCAGCTTAGAAAAGACAGGGAATCCTGAAGCTTTCTTT. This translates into CASSLEKTGNPEAFF.

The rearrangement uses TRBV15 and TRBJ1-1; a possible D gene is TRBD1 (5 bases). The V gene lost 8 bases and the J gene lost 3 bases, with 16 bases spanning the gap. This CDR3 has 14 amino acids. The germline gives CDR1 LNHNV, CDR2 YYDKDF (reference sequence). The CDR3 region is CATCAPGLDTEAFF. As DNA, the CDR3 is TGTGCCACCTGCGCCCCAGGGCTGGACACTGAAGCTTTCTTT.